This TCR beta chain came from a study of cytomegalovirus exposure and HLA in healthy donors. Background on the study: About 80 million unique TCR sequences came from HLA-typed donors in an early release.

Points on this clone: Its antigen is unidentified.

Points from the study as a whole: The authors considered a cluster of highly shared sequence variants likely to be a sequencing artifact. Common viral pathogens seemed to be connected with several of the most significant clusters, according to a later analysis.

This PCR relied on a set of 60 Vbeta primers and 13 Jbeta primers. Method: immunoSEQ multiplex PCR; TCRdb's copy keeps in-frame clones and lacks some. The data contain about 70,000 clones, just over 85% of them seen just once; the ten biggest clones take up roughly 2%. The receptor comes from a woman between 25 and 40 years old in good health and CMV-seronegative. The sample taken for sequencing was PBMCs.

The CDR3, as DNA: TGTGCCAGTAGTATACTAGCGGGATCAAAATACGAGCAGTACTTC. Protein sequence: CASSILAGSKYEQYF. The gene calls are TRBV19 and TRBJ2-7; 9 positions match TRBD2. CDR1 LNHDA and CDR2 SQIVND come from the germline V gene (reference sequence). The CDR3 loop spans 15 amino acids. The ends lost 2 bases at V and 4 bases at J; junction bases unmatched: 6.